This T cell receptor beta chain was observed in a study of T-cell memory formation after mild COVID-19. Study-level points and caveats: Several responding clones turned up in pre-infection memory, indicating that cross-reactive memory may have taken part.

Each CDR3 protein is one row after TCRdb ran MiXCR on the 5' RACE reads. The sample records 350,000 or so distinct CDR3 sequences, roughly 20% being singletons. Note on this clonotype: Its specificity is not known.

Germline trimming cut 9 bases from V and 2 bases from J; bases unmatched to any gene: 4. The CDR3 runs 12 residues. Germline assignment: CDR1 MDHEN and CDR2 SYDVKM. This chain uses TRBV28 with TRBJ2-7, with TRBD1 matching over 7 bases. This receptor was identified in a man aged 18 to 35 who had mild COVID-19 (a few samples of this study predate the infection). Cell type and time point are not known. Source material: PBMCs or a T cell subset sorted from them (not recorded which). The CDR3 nucleotides read TGTGCCAGAAGAGGACAGGCCTACGAGCAGTACGTC. It translates to CARRGQAYEQYV.